Listed below are T cell receptor beta chains from one sample, sequenced in a study of T cell responses to AZD1222 COVID-19 vaccine. Data came from immunoSEQ multiplex PCR; TCRdb stores just in-frame clones and leaves some out. The repertoire consists of over 120,000 clones, with over 90% occurring once and the leading ten covering over 4%. Here the sequenced sample was peripheral blood, taken on day 0 of AZD1222 vaccination. The receptors were gathered from an adult in good health. CDR3s include the opening cysteine and the closing phenylalanine or tryptophan.

V	J	CDR3
TRBV5-6	TRBJ2-1	CASSLRLASYNEQFF
TRBV19	TRBJ1-1	CASSIEGLPEAFF
TRBV28	TRBJ2-5	CASMAPGETQYF
TRBV5-1	TRBJ2-1	CASSLAEGLFPYEQFF
TRBV10-3	TRBJ1-2	CAISPSQGDGYTF
TRBV6-1	TRBJ2-1	CASSEWVNNEQFF
TRBV5-4	TRBJ1-1	CASRHKENTEAFF
TRBV6-2/TRBV6-3	TRBJ1-1	CASSYSTGNTEAFF
TRBV6-1	TRBJ1-2	CASSEVFRGAGGLKNYGYTF
TRBV3-1/TRBV3-2	TRBJ1-4	CASSQDPRTEGNEKLFF
TRBV6-2/TRBV6-3	TRBJ1-5	CASSGGMLNQPQHF
TRBV5-6	TRBJ2-7	CASSLRSPEQYF
TRBV30	TRBJ1-5	CAWSGRRGPNQPQHF
TRBV28	TRBJ1-2	CATQSKGQHYGYTF
TRBV19	TRBJ2-7	CASSPGLGSYEQYF
TRBV7-6	TRBJ2-1	CASSLRGEQFF
TRBV28	TRBJ1-1	CASSPHDGGLNTEAFF
TRBV19	TRBJ1-5	CASSWRSPNQPQHF
TRBV10-2	TRBJ1-1	CASSESFAGSTEAFF
TRBV4-2	TRBJ1-4	CASSQGSTGDGEKLFF
TRBV27	TRBJ2-7	CASSWAGGAYEQYF
TRBV18	TRBJ1-2	CASSIDRARDGYTF
TRBV11-2	TRBJ2-6	CASSARGTGANVLTF
TRBV5-1	TRBJ1-6	CASSLAGPQNSPLHF
TRBV15	TRBJ1-6	CATSLSGDSPLHF
TRBV7-7	TRBJ2-7	CASSRDRYYEQYF
TRBV6-5	TRBJ2-7	CASSGNLGYEQYF
TRBV3-1/TRBV3-2	TRBJ2-5	CASSQFTGKETQYF
TRBV6-1	TRBJ2-7	CASSEGAFLTLYEQYF
TRBV7-9	TRBJ1-5	CASSLGGSQPQHF
TRBV4-1	TRBJ1-1	CASSHLLGGTEAFF
TRBV2	TRBJ2-1	CASSVQGLELPLYNEQFF
TRBV3-1/TRBV3-2	TRBJ2-5	CASSQGDETQYF
TRBV11-1	TRBJ2-5	CASSQIGFLETQYF
TRBV7-8	TRBJ1-5	CASSLHPRTSNQPQHF
TRBV5-1	TRBJ1-1	CASSFGEGSTEAFF
TRBV3-1/TRBV3-2	TRBJ2-2	CASSQDYGTRSGELFF
TRBV28	TRBJ1-6	CASSFQGYNSPLHF
TRBV10-3	TRBJ2-1	CAISESPGHNEQFF
TRBV6-5	TRBJ2-3	CASSLQGSTDTQYF
TRBV29-1	TRBJ1-4	CSVVSEEDEKLFF
TRBV28	TRBJ2-3	CASTRTDHTDTQYF
TRBV28	TRBJ1-2	CASSLSRSYGYTF
TRBV11-1	TRBJ1-6	CASSPRTGVPTLHF
TRBV30	TRBJ1-5	CAWSGGRGSQPQHF
TRBV6-5	TRBJ2-7	CASSSGGLRYEQYF
TRBV3-1/TRBV3-2	TRBJ2-7	CASSQVPTGGAGQYF
TRBV28	TRBJ2-7	CASSLDRAYEQYF
TRBV10-1	TRBJ1-1	CASSEGFEGGTEAFF
TRBV5-1	TRBJ2-7	CASRLASGRDEQYF